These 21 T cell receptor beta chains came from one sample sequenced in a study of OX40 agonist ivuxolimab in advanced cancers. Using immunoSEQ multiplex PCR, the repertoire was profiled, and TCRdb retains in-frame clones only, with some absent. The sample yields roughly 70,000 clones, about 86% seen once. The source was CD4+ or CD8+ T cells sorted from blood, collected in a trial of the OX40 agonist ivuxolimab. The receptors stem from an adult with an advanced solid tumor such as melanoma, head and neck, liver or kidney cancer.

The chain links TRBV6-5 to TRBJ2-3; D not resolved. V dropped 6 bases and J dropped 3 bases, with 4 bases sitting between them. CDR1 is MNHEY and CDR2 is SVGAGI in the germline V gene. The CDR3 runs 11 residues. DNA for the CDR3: TGTGCCAGCAGGGAGACAGATACGCAGTATTTT. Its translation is CASRETDTQYF.

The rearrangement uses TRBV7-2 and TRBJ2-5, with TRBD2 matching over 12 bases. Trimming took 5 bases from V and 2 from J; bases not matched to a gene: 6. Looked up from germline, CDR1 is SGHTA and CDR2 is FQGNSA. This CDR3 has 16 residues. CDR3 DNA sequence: TGTGCCAGCAGCGCCCAACTAGCGGGGGGTCAAGAGACCCAGTACTTC. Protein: CASSAQLAGGQETQYF.

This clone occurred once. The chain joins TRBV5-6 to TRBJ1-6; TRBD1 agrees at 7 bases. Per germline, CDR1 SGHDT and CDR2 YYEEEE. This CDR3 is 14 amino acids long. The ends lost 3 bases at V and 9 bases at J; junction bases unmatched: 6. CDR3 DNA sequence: TGTGCCAGCAGCTCCTTGGAGGGGGCTTCACCCCTCCACTTT. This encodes CASSSLEGASPLHF. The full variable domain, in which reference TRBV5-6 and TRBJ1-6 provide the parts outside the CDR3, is DAGVTQSPTHLIKTRGQQVTLRCSPKSGHDTVSWYQQALGQGPQFIFQYYEEEERQRGNFPDRFSGHQFPNYSSELNVNALLLGDSALYLCASSSLEGASPLHFGNGTRLTVT.

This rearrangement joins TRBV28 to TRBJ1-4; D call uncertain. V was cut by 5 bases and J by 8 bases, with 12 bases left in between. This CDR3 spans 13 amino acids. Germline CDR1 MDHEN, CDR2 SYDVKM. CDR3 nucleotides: TGTGCCAGCAGTCCCCGGCCGAGGGAAAAACTGTTTTTT. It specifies CASSPRPREKLFF.

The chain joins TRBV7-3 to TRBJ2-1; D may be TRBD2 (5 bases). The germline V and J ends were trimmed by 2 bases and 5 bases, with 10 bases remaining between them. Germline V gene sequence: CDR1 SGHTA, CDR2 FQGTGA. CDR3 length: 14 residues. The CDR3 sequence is CASSLGAADNEQFF. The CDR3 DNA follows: TGTGCCAGCAGCTTAGGAGCAGCGGACAATGAGCAGTTCTTC.

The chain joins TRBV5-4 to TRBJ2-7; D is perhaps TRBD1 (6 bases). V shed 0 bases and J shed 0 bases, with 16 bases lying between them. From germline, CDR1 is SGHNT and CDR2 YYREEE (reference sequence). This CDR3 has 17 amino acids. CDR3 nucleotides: TGTGCCAGCAGCTTGGCTAAGGCAGGGGCCGGCTCCTACGAGCAGTACTTC. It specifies CASSLAKAGAGSYEQYF.

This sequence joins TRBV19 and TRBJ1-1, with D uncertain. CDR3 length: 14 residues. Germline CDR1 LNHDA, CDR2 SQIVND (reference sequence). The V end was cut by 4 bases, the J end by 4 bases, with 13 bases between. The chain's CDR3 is CASSKRVFGTEAFF. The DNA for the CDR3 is TGTGCCAGTAGTAAGAGAGTTTTCGGCACTGAAGCTTTCTTT.

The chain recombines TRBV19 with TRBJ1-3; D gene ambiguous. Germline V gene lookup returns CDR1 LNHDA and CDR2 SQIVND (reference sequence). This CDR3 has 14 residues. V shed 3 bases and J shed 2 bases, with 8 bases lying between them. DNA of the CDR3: TGTGCCAGTAGTATGGGGTTGACTGGAAACACCATATATTTT. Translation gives CASSMGLTGNTIYF.

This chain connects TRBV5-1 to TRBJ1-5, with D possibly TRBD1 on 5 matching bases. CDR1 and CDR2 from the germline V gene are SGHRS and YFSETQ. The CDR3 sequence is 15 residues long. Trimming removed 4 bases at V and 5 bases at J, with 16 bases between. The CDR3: CASSTEGLPDQPQHF. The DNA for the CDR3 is TGCGCCAGCAGCACCGAGGGGCTCCCAGATCAGCCCCAGCATTTT.

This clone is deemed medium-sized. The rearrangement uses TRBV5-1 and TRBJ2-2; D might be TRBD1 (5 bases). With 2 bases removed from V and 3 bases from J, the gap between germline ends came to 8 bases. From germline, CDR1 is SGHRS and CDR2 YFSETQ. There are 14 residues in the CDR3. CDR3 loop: CASSLGVDTGELFF. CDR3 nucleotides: TGCGCCAGCAGCTTAGGGGTCGACACCGGGGAGCTGTTTTTT.

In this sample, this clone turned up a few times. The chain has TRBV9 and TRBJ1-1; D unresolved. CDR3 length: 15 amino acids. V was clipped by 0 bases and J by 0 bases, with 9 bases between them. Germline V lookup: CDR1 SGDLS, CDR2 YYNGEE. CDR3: CASSVDLLMNTEAFF. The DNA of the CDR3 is TGTGCCAGCAGCGTAGACCTTCTAATGAACACTGAAGCTTTCTTT.

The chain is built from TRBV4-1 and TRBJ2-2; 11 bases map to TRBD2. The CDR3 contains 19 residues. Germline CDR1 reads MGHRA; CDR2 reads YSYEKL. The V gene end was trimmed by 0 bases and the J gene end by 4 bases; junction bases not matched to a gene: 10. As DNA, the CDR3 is TGCGCCAGCAGCCAAGAATTTACGGGGACTAGCGGCCTCACCGGGGAGCTGTTTTTT. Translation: CASSQEFTGTSGLTGELFF.

The CDR3: CASSLGGGRGQPQHF. CDR3 bases: TGTGCCAGCAGCTTAGGAGGCGGAAGGGGGCAGCCCCAGCATTTT. This chain links TRBV7-4 with TRBJ1-5; tentative D call: TRBD1 (6 bases). The CDR3 runs 15 residues. Germline V gene data show CDR1 as SGHVT and CDR2 as SQSDAQ. With 1 base removed from V and 7 bases from J, the gap between germline ends came to 14 bases.

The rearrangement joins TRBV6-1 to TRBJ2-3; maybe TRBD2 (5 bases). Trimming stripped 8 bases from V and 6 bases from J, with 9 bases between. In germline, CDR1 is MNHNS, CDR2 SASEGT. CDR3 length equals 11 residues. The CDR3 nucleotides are TGTGCCAGCGGGGAGCGGGATACGCAGTATTTT. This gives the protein CASGERDTQYF.

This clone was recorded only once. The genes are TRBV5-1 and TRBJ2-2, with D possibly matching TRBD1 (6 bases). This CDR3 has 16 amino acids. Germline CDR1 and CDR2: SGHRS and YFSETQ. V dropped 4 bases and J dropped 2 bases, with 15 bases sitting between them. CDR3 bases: TGCGCCAGCAGCCAGGGTTGGACAGCAAACACCGGGGAGCTGTTTTTT. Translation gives CASSQGWTANTGELFF.

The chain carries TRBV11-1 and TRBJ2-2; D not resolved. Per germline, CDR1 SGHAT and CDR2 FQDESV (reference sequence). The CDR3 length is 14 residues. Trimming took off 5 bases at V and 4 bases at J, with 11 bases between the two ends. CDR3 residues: CASSISRLTGELFF. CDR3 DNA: TGTGCCAGCAGCATTAGCAGGCTCACCGGGGAGCTGTTTTTT.

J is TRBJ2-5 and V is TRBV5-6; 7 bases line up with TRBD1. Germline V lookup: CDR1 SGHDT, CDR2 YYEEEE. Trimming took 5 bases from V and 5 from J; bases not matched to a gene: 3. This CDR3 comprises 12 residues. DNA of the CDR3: TGTGCCAGCAGGGGACAGTCCGAGACCCAGTACTTC. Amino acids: CASRGQSETQYF.

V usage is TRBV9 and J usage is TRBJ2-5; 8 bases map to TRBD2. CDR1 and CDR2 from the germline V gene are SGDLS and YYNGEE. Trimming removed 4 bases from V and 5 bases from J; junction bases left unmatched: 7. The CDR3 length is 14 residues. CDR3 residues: CASSPTGGPETQYF. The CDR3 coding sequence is TGTGCCAGCAGCCCGACGGGGGGGCCTGAGACCCAGTACTTC.

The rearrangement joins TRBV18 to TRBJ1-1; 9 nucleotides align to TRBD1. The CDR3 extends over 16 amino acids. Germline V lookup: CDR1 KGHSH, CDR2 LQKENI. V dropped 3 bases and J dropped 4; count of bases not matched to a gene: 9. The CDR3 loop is CASSPSRTGVGTEAFF. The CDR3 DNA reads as TGTGCCAGCTCACCCAGCCGGACAGGGGTCGGCACTGAAGCTTTCTTT.

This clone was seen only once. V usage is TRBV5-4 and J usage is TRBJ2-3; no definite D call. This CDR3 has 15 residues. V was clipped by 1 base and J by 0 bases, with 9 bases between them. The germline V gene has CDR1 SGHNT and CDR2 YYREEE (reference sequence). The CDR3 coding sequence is TGTGCCAGCAGCTTGCCCGGAGCTAGCACAGATACGCAGTATTTT. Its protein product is CASSLPGASTDTQYF.

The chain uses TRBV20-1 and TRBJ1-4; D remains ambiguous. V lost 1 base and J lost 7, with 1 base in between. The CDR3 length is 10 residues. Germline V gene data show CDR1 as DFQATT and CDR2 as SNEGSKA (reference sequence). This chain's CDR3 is CSARGEKLFF. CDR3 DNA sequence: TGCAGTGCTAGAGGTGAAAAACTGTTTTTT.